This TCR beta chain came from a study of CD8 T cells in Susac syndrome. cDNA came from around 0.5 to 1 ug RNA primed by random hexamers. TCRdb processed the immunoSEQ multiplex PCR reads anew with MiXCR; each CDR3 protein has one entry. The sample carries about 180,000 distinct CDR3 sequences, roughly 96% recorded once. The CDR3 sequence is 12 residues long. The germline gives CDR1 GTSNPN, CDR2 SVGIG (reference sequence). Trimming left V 7 bases short and J 4 bases short, with 11 bases between. The rearrangement uses TRBV30 and TRBJ1-5, with a weak D call TRBD1 (6 bases). Sequencing was carried out using CD8+ T cells from PBMCs. The sequence was collected from a human donor with multiple sclerosis. CDR3 in amino acids: CAFDQGNQPQHF. As DNA, the CDR3 is TGTGCCTTCGACCAGGGGAATCAGCCCCAGCATTTT. Together with reference TRBV30 and TRBJ1-5, the CDR3 gives the full variable domain: SQTIHQWPATLVQPVGSPLSLECTVEGTSNPNLYWYRQAAGRGLQLLFYSVGIGQISSEVPQNLSASRPQDRQFILSSKKLLLSDSGFYLCAFDQGNQPQHFGDGTRLSIL.